The 30 T cell receptor beta chains reported below all come from one sample, sequenced in a study of blood T cell repertoires in COVID-19. Using immunoSEQ multiplex PCR, the repertoire was profiled, and TCRdb retains in-frame clones only, with some absent. The sample contains fewer than 200,000 clones, roughly nine tenths of which appear only once. The material sequenced was peripheral blood. Receptors originate from a man aged 70-80 years with active or convalescent COVID-19.

The chain carries TRBV6-5 and TRBJ2-7, with 9 bases fitting TRBD2. This CDR3 has 14 amino acids. V dropped 5 bases and J dropped 3; count of bases not matched to a gene: 5. The germline CDR1 and CDR2 sequences are MNHEY and SVGAGI. DNA of the CDR3: TGTGCCAGCAGTCAGACTAGCGGCTTCTACGAGCAGTACTTC. As protein: CASSQTSGFYEQYF.

The CDR3 DNA is TGTGCCAGCAGCGTAGGAGGCGGATCCTACGAGCAGTACTTC. Translation: CASSVGGGSYEQYF. This rearrangement joins TRBV7-9 to TRBJ2-7; D may be TRBD2 (5 bases). The CDR3 totals 14 residues. Germline CDR1 SEHNR, CDR2 FQNEAQ (reference sequence). V lost 5 bases, J lost 1 base, and 12 bases lay in between.

The chain employs TRBV7-8 and TRBJ1-5; 7 nucleotides agree with TRBD1. V was clipped by 0 bases and J by 6 bases; unmatched bases: 8. The CDR3 runs to 16 residues. Germline values: CDR1 SGHVS, CDR2 FQNEAQ. The CDR3 loop is CASSLAGTAKGQPQHF. In nucleotides, the CDR3 is TGTGCCAGCAGCTTAGCCGGGACAGCTAAAGGTCAGCCCCAGCATTTT.

The rearrangement links TRBV6-5 to TRBJ1-1; D possibly corresponds to TRBD1 (5 bases). V lost 0 bases and J lost 12, with 11 bases in between. In germline, CDR1 is MNHEY, CDR2 SVGAGI. The CDR3 contains 12 residues. The CDR3 coding sequence is TGTGCCAGCAGTTACTCAGGCAGGGTGACTTTCTTT. It translates to CASSYSGRVTFF.

The chain has TRBV6-2 or TRBV6-3 and TRBJ1-1; 8 bases are a match to TRBD1. The J segment lost 3 bases and the V segment lost 2 bases, leaving 8 bases of the junction unmatched. Germline CDR1 is MNHEY and CDR2 is SVGEGT. There are 16 residues in the CDR3. The CDR3 sequence is CASSYNPGGTYTEAFF. The CDR3, as DNA: TGTGCCAGCAGTTACAACCCAGGGGGCACGTACACTGAAGCTTTCTTT.

DNA of the CDR3: TGTGCCTGGAGTGGTTGGGGCCGGGGAGGGCCCCAGCATTTT. Protein: CAWSGWGRGGPQHF. This sequence joins TRBV30 and TRBJ1-5; D may be TRBD1 (5 bases). Germline-derived CDR1 and CDR2 are GTSNPN and SVGIG (reference sequence). The CDR3 length is 14 residues. Trimming removed 1 base at V and 9 bases at J, with 16 bases between.

This clone occurred once. The chain is built from TRBV6-6 and TRBJ1-5, with a tentative D call TRBD1 (6 bases). V lost 3 bases to trimming and J lost 7 bases, with 13 bases between them. The CDR3 consists of 14 residues. The germline CDR1 and CDR2 sequences are MNHNY and SVGAGI (reference sequence). The CDR3 spells CASSYEQGRQPQHF. DNA for the CDR3: TGTGCCAGCAGTTATGAGCAGGGGAGACAGCCCCAGCATTTT.

The gene calls are TRBV19 and TRBJ1-2; 11 bases fit TRBD1. V trimming: 10 bases; J trimming: 0 bases; junction bases outside the gene matches: 19. Per the germline V gene, CDR1 is LNHDA and CDR2 is SQIVND (reference sequence). CDR3 length equals 19 residues. CDR3 DNA: TGTGCCACCGACGACACCGGGACAGGGGGTGCGTTAGCTAACTATGGCTACACCTTC. Protein product: CATDDTGTGGALANYGYTF.

The V gene is TRBV30, the J gene TRBJ2-1, with TRBD2 identical over 9 bases. J gave up 4 bases and V 7 bases, and 5 bases lay outside the gene matches. The germline V gene encodes CDR1 GTSNPN and CDR2 SVGIG (reference sequence). The CDR3 length is 13 residues. CDR3 coding DNA: TGTGCCTCCCCGGGACTAGCTTACAATGAGCAGTTCTTC. Translation: CASPGLAYNEQFF.

The V gene is TRBV5-4, the J gene TRBJ2-7; 11 bases match TRBD1. With 2 bases clipped from V and 3 bases from J, the junction kept 4 bases outside the gene matches. The germline V gene has CDR1 SGHNT and CDR2 YYREEE (reference sequence). The CDR3 covers 15 residues. The CDR3 loop reads CASSFGQGAGYEQYF. Written as DNA, the CDR3 is TGTGCCAGCAGCTTCGGACAGGGGGCCGGCTACGAGCAGTACTTC.

The V gene is TRBV6-5, the J gene TRBJ1-6, with 7 bases fitting TRBD1. The CDR3 is 15 amino acids. J lost 8 bases, V lost 10 bases, and 14 bases had no gene match. Germline V CDR1 and CDR2: MNHEY, SVGAGI. CDR3 protein: CATKRPGQIYSPLHF. CDR3 nucleotide sequence: TGTGCCACCAAACGTCCGGGACAGATATATTCACCCCTCCACTTT.

The chain employs TRBV18 and TRBJ1-1, with TRBD1 matching over 9 bases. Trimming took 3 bases from V and 4 from J; bases not matched to a gene: 9. The CDR3 has 16 amino acids. CDR1 and CDR2 from the germline V gene are KGHSH and LQKENI. The CDR3 reads CASSPLQGALGTEAFF. The CDR3, as DNA: TGTGCCAGCTCACCGTTACAGGGGGCGCTGGGCACTGAAGCTTTCTTT.

This chain uses TRBV24-1 with TRBJ2-5, with 10 bases matching TRBD1. The trim removed 5 bases at V and 1 base at J, leaving 3 bases unmatched. CDR3 length: 15 residues. Germline V gene data show CDR1 as KGHDR and CDR2 as SFDVKD. The CDR3 loop is CATSGDRGFQETQYF. CDR3 sequence (DNA): TGTGCCACCAGTGGGGACAGGGGATTCCAAGAGACCCAGTACTTC.

The rearrangement joins TRBV30 to TRBJ2-3, with D uncertain. The CDR3 sequence is 16 residues long. From germline, CDR1 is GTSNPN and CDR2 SVGIG (reference sequence). Trimming cost V 0 bases and J 0 bases, with 13 bases left between them. The CDR3 DNA reads as TGTGCCTGGAGTGTACAACAGCTGGCTAGCACAGATACGCAGTATTTT. It encodes CAWSVQQLASTDTQYF. The full variable domain, completed using reference TRBV30 and TRBJ2-3, is SQTIHQWPATLVQPVGSPLSLECTVEGTSNPNLYWYRQAAGRGLQLLFYSVGIGQISSEVPQNLSASRPQDRQFILSSKKLLLSDSGFYLCAWSVQQLASTDTQYFGPGTRLTVL.

The chain's CDR3 is CATSLKLGTSGRLDTQYF. Written as DNA, the CDR3 is TGTGCCACCAGCCTAAAGCTCGGGACTAGCGGGAGATTAGATACGCAGTATTTT. The V and J genes are TRBV15 and TRBJ2-3; TRBD2 aligns across 14 bases. CDR1 is LNHNV, CDR2 YYDKDF, per germline (reference sequence). The CDR3 covers 18 residues. V was clipped by 5 bases and J by 5 bases; unmatched bases: 12.

J is TRBJ1-5 and V is TRBV6-6; tentative D call: TRBD1 (6 bases). Germline CDR1 reads MNHNY; CDR2 reads SVGAGI (reference sequence). V was clipped by 5 bases and J by 1 base, with 12 bases between them. The CDR3 contains 15 residues. Here the CDR3 DNA reads TGTGCCAGCAGTCAACAGGGTGGAAGCAATCAGCCCCAGCATTTT. It specifies CASSQQGGSNQPQHF.

This clone was observed a few times. The J gene is TRBJ1-2, the V gene TRBV6-2 or TRBV6-3; TRBD1 might be the D (6 bases). The CDR3 is 17 amino acids. The V and J ends lost 4 bases and 4 bases respectively, with 22 bases between them. CDR1 MNHEY and CDR2 SVGEGT come from the germline V gene. The CDR3 bases are TGTGCCAGCAGTTCACTCCCCAACAGGGAACCCTTCTATGGCTACACCTTC. Its translation: CASSSLPNREPFYGYTF.

The rearrangement uses TRBV5-1 and TRBJ2-5; D gene ambiguous. Trimming removed 5 bases at V and 1 base at J, with 12 bases between. Germline V gives CDR1 SGHRS, CDR2 YFSETQ. CDR3 length equals 14 residues. CDR3 sequence reads: CASSVGLVQETQYF. CDR3 DNA: TGCGCCAGCAGTGTAGGCCTAGTCCAAGAGACCCAGTACTTC.

V is TRBV5-1 and J is TRBJ2-1, with 13 bases matching TRBD2. The V segment lost 2 bases and the J segment 7 bases; nucleotides outside the gene matches: 3. Germline-derived CDR1 and CDR2 are SGHRS and YFSETQ. The CDR3 runs to 15 residues. This chain's CDR3 is CASSFRLAGGNEQFF. CDR3 nucleotides: TGCGCCAGCAGCTTCAGACTAGCGGGAGGTAATGAGCAGTTCTTC.

The chain has TRBV29-1 and TRBJ1-1, with 7 bases lining up with TRBD1. CDR3 length: 13 amino acids. Germline CDR1 SQVTM, CDR2 ANQGSEA. The ends lost 2 bases at V and 7 bases at J; junction bases unmatched: 7. The CDR3 nucleotides are TGCAGCGTTGAACCCCAGGGGGATGGTGAAGCTTTCTTT. Its translation: CSVEPQGDGEAFF.

DNA for the CDR3: TGTGCCAGCAGCTCTAAAACGACAGGGGATGAAAAACTGTTTTTT. This codes for CASSSKTTGDEKLFF. The chain joins TRBV7-9 to TRBJ1-4, with TRBD1 matching over 8 bases. Germline CDR1 reads SEHNR; CDR2 reads FQNEAQ (reference sequence). The CDR3 has 15 residues. V gave up 4 bases and J gave up 6 bases; unmatched junction bases: 7.

The chain has TRBV15 and TRBJ2-7; 9 nucleotides agree with TRBD1. V shed 4 bases and J 7 bases; nucleotides not matched to a gene: 8. This CDR3 spans 14 amino acids. Germline CDR1 LNHNV, CDR2 YYDKDF (reference sequence). Here the CDR3 reads CATSKMDRGFEQYF. The CDR3, as DNA: TGTGCCACCAGCAAGATGGACAGGGGCTTTGAGCAGTACTTC. Full variable domain (outside the CDR3, taken from reference TRBV15 and TRBJ2-7): DAMVIQNPRYQVTQFGKPVTLSCSQTLNHNVMYWYQQKSSQAPKLLFHYYDKDFNNEADTPDNFQSRRPNTSFCFLDIRSPGLGDTAMYLCATSKMDRGFEQYFGPGTRLTVT.

The chain employs TRBV7-9 and TRBJ1-2, with 7 positions matching TRBD1. J lost 3 bases, V lost 5 bases, and 6 bases had no gene match. The CDR3 contains 14 residues. Germline V CDR1 and CDR2: SEHNR, FQNEAQ (reference sequence). The CDR3 is CASSLGGGDYGYTF. In DNA, the CDR3 is TGTGCCAGCAGCCTAGGGGGCGGGGACTATGGCTACACCTTC. The whole variable domain, remainder taken from reference TRBV7-9 and TRBJ1-2, is DTGVSQNPRHKITKRGQNVTFRCDPISEHNRLYWYRQTLGQGPEFLTYFQNEAQLEKSRLLSDRFSAERPKGSFSTLEIQRTEQGDSAMYLCASSLGGGDYGYTFGSGTRLTVV.

The chain carries TRBV9 and TRBJ2-3, with D perhaps TRBD1 (6 bases). Trimming shortened V by 0 bases and J by 2 bases, and 13 bases separated the two germline ends. CDR1 SGDLS and CDR2 YYNGEE come from the germline V gene. The CDR3 is 16 residues long. CDR3: CASSVGPQGPTDTQYF. The DNA of the CDR3 is TGTGCCAGCAGCGTAGGGCCCCAGGGGCCCACAGATACGCAGTATTTT.

This sequence joins TRBV13 and TRBJ2-5, with 14 nucleotides matching TRBD2. The CDR3 consists of 24 residues. Germline-derived CDR1 and CDR2 are PRHDT and FYEKMQ (reference sequence). Trimming at V came to 4 bases and at J to 2 bases, leaving 27 bases not matched to a gene. In DNA, the CDR3 is TGTGCCAGCAGCTCCAATATGGGACGTCCGGGACTAGCGGGAGAGGGGTGGAAGCAAGAGACCCAGTACTTC. Translated: CASSSNMGRPGLAGEGWKQETQYF.

This chain connects TRBV27 to TRBJ2-1, with TRBD2 matching over 10 bases. The CDR3 extends over 16 amino acids. The V and J ends lost 4 bases and 10 bases, in that order; junction bases with no gene match: 13. Looked up from germline, CDR1 is MNHEY and CDR2 is SMNVEV (reference sequence). Written as DNA, the CDR3 is TGTGCCAGCAGTTCCCAGGGGGGAGCGGGAGGGCAGGAGCAGTTCTTC. Translation gives CASSSQGGAGGQEQFF.

This clone was seen only a few times. J is TRBJ1-1 and V is TRBV3-1 (or the pseudogene TRBV3-2); D remains unclear. Per the germline V gene, CDR1 is LGHDT and CDR2 is YNNKEL (reference sequence). The CDR3 consists of 15 residues. V was cut by 0 bases and J by 3 bases, with 11 bases left in between. CDR3 loop: CASSQDPNGDTEAFF. Here the CDR3 DNA reads TGTGCCAGCAGCCAAGACCCTAACGGGGACACTGAAGCTTTCTTT.

The CDR3 coding sequence is TGTGCCAGCAGTATTTATCCCAGGGGGGCGCTCGGTTCACCCCTCCACTTT. Protein product: CASSIYPRGALGSPLHF. This sequence joins TRBV27 and TRBJ1-6, with 7 bases identical to TRBD1. CDR1 and CDR2 from the germline V gene are MNHEY and SMNVEV (reference sequence). The CDR3 is 17 amino acids. The V segment lost 5 bases and the J segment 9 bases; nucleotides outside the gene matches: 16.

V gene TRBV6-5 combines with J gene TRBJ1-2; possibly TRBD1 for D (6 bases). Looked up from germline, CDR1 is MNHEY and CDR2 is SVGAGI. This CDR3 has 15 residues. V was trimmed by 7 bases and J by 8 bases, leaving 23 bases between them. As DNA, the CDR3 is TGTGCCAGCACCATTCCAGGACAGCCGATTGGCGGCTACACCTTC. Encoded protein: CASTIPGQPIGGYTF.

V is TRBV18 and J is TRBJ1-1; 7 bases align to TRBD1. Germline CDR1 reads KGHSH; CDR2 reads LQKENI. Germline trimming cut 3 bases from V and 2 bases from J; bases unmatched to any gene: 6. The CDR3 is 15 residues long. CDR3 sequence: CASSPLRQGNTEAFF. The CDR3 region has the DNA TGTGCCAGCTCACCTCTGAGACAGGGCAACACTGAAGCTTTCTTT.